Listed below are T cell receptor beta chains from one sample, sequenced in a study of blood T cell repertoires in COVID-19. Clones were read by immunoSEQ multiplex PCR, and TCRdb kept only the in-frame ones, dropping some. The sample includes 180,000 or so clones, roughly 83% of them seen just once. Sample: PBMCs or T cells enriched from blood (not recorded which). The receptor source for this set is a woman aged 55-70 years who had recovered from COVID-19. The CDR3 runs from the conserved cysteine through the conserved F or W. D genes are given only for firm matches. Size is omitted from some rows. Given values are once, few, many or a class for expanded clones.

J,V,D,size,DNA,CDR3
TRBJ1-2,TRBV5-1,-,-,TGCGCCAGCAGCTTGGAGGCCGGGGTAGGCTACACCTTC,CASSLEAGVGYTF
TRBJ2-1,TRBV5-1,TRBD2,once,TGCGCCAGCACCCCCGGGGGGGGGTCCTACAATGAGCAGTTCTTC,CASTPGGGSYNEQFF
TRBJ2-7,TRBV25-1,-,-,TGTGCCAGCAGTTTCGGGGGTCTCTACGAGCAGTACTTC,CASSFGGLYEQYF
TRBJ2-7,TRBV7-8,-,-,TGTGCCAGCAGTCGGGACTTTCGTGGGGTGGTTAAGGACTTC,CASSRDFRGVVKDF
TRBJ2-2,TRBV2,-,-,TGTGCCAGCCAGACGCTGGTGGGTGGAGCCGGGGAGCTGTTTTTT,CASQTLVGGAGELFF
TRBJ1-4,TRBV9,-,-,TGTGCCAGCAGCGTATCCGCTAGTCAGTATAATGAAAAACTGTTTTTT,CASSVSASQYNEKLFF
TRBJ1-2,TRBV10-3,-,-,TGTGCCATCAGCGCCCCCCAACAGGGCAACTATGGCTACACCTTC,CAISAPQQGNYGYTF
TRBJ2-7,TRBV28,TRBD1,-,TGTGCCAGCAGCACCCATCGGGACAGGGGGCGGGGGGAGCAGTACTTC,CASSTHRDRGRGEQYF
TRBJ1-1,TRBV19,-,few,TGTGCCAGTAGTATAGGGAAGGGGGTGAGCACTGAAGCTTTCTTT,CASSIGKGVSTEAFF
TRBJ1-1,TRBV28,TRBD1,once,TGTGCCAGCAGTCCCCCGGGACAGACCCAAGGGACTGAAGCTTTCTTT,CASSPPGQTQGTEAFF
TRBJ1-5,TRBV14,-,-,TGTGCCAGCAGCCAAATAGAGGGAGGGCCCCAGCATTTT,CASSQIEGGPQHF
TRBJ2-5,TRBV12-3/TRBV12-4,TRBD2,-,TGTGTTAGCGGGAACCCCCGGGGGGCCCAGTACTTC,CVSGNPRGAQYF
TRBJ1-2,TRBV7-9,-,-,TGTGCCAGCAGCTTAGCAGGGGGGGCGCGCGCCGGCTACACCTTC,CASSLAGGARAGYTF
TRBJ1-3,TRBV5-1,-,-,TGCGCCAGCAGCTTGACAGGGATCTCTGGAAACACCATATATTTT,CASSLTGISGNTIYF
TRBJ2-3,TRBV5-6,-,-,TGTGCCAGCAGCGCCCAGGGAAAAAGCACAGATACGCAGTATTTT,CASSAQGKSTDTQYF
TRBJ2-1,TRBV4-1,TRBD2,-,TGCGCCAGCAGGGGAGCGGGATCAGCCTACAATGAGCAGTTCTTC,CASRGAGSAYNEQFF
TRBJ1-1,TRBV7-9,TRBD1,-,TGTGCCAGCAGTCGGGACAGCAAAGAAGCTTTCTTT,CASSRDSKEAFF
TRBJ1-5,TRBV19,-,once,TGTGCCAGTCGCCGGGGGGTACGTCAGCCCCAGCATTTT,CASRRGVRQPQHF